This TCR beta chain emerged from a study of T cells after posttransplantation cyclophosphamide. Treatment was busulfan-fludarabine conditioning, a marrow graft, and cyclophosphamide on days +3 and +4. Assay used: immunoSEQ multiplex PCR; TCRdb lists only in-frame clones, some missing. This repertoire shows more than 10,000 clones, about 89% found once; its top ten account for 3% to 4.5%. This sequence originates from a female patient under 45 who received an allogeneic stem cell transplant from an unrelated donor, was CMV-positive, and had no GVHD. The T cells may come from the graft donor. The sample in question was PBMCs, obtained after allogeneic stem cell transplant with posttransplant cyclophosphamide.

The CDR3 sequence: CASSWRGAVGSDEQFF. For the CDR3, the DNA is TGCGCCAGCAGCTGGCGGGGGGCTGTTGGGTCCGATGAGCAGTTCTTC. The chain links TRBV5-1 to TRBJ2-1, with 8 bases lining up with TRBD2. The CDR3 sequence is 16 residues long. The germline V gene encodes CDR1 SGHRS and CDR2 YFSETQ. V lost 3 bases and J lost 8; bases outside the gene matches: 13.